This TCR beta chain comes out of a study of CD4+ T cells in melanoma. Study observations and caveats: In melanoma, neoantigen-specific CD4+ T cells reportedly differed in differentiation state. A reported correlation linked neoantigen-specific CD4+ T cells to CD8+, macrophage and B cell function.

A word on this clone: The antigen remains unidentified.

The CDR3 loop spans 16 amino acids. CDR1 is MGHRA, CDR2 YSYEKL, per germline. J lost 6 bases, V lost 4 bases, and 5 bases had no gene match. Clones were sequenced by immunoSEQ multiplex PCR, and TCRdb holds only the in-frame ones, with some missing. This sample yields around 110,000 clones, of which around 92% are seen a single time; 2.5% to 3.5% belongs to the top ten. Specimen: peripheral blood. This chain links TRBV4-1 with TRBJ2-3; TRBD2 matches 15 bases. The receptor comes from a human donor with melanoma. CDR3: CASSPGLAGGGDTQYF. CDR3 coding DNA: TGCGCCAGCAGCCCCGGACTAGCGGGAGGGGGGGATACGCAGTATTTT.